The TCR beta chain described here comes from a study of cytomegalovirus exposure and HLA in healthy donors listed by TCRdb under 2017. At the level of the whole study: In an earlier analysis of fewer than 750 of the donors, roughly 300 Gb of sequence data and approximately 100 million unique TCR beta sequences from roughly 200 million T cells were reported. About 330 gigabases of sequencing data and roughly 81 million unique TCR sequences made up an early release that covered approximately 620 HLA-typed donors. Among the 398 genotyped donors, around 81% belonged to the genetic ancestry cluster associated with self-reported Caucasian donors. The study aimed to test whether cataloging public T cell receptors could reveal signatures of past pathogen exposure. The study used immunosequencing to profile the T cell repertoires of approximately 690 subjects and linked those repertoires to cytomegalovirus serostatus. Besides the first cohort of under 700 subjects, a separate validation cohort made up of 120 different subjects was used. The study combined high-throughput TCR immunosequencing, statistical association of individual TCRs with disease status, and machine learning to predict cytomegalovirus infection status. In a later analysis, previously published TCR beta repertoires from 670 or so donors were re-analyzed and high-resolution HLA genotyping was added so that TCR occurrence patterns could be studied. Rather than drawing on any new phenotypic data, the later analysis identified candidate immune exposures from TCR beta sequences and the way those sequences occurred across donors. An earlier analysis of 587 of the donors used high-throughput TCR beta sequencing to judge whether each TCR beta V gene segment behaved as functional or pseudogenic. Donor age, sex, ethnicity and CMV serostatus were collected together with the repertoire data. Genome-wide SNP genotypes for about 65% of the roughly 670 donors were used in a later genetic analysis, which treated that subset as a discovery cohort. All discovery cohort repertoires had been generated on a single sequencing platform. HLA typing covered class I and class II loci at four-digit resolution. Typing coverage differed by locus: A, B, C, DRB1 and DQB1 were typed in roughly 629-630 donors, DQA1 in 522, DPA1 in approximately 610, and DPB1 in approximately 450. Roughly five DR-DQ haplotypes were handled as single units for association and clustering because linkage in the cohort was strong. On average, 235,054 unique TCR beta nucleotide sequences were sequenced per donor among 350 to 400 genotyped donors of the cohort, with around 19% of those sequences being non-productive.

The cohort was made up of about 670 healthy bone marrow donors. All cohort members were sampled while nominally healthy, although unrecorded immune exposures were likely present. The donor tested CMV seropositive, placing the donor among the approximately 290 seropositive members of the cohort. Each donor provided a peripheral blood sample, and peripheral blood mononuclear cells were used for TCR beta sequencing. Genomic DNA was extracted from the blood cell samples with the Qiagen DNeasy Blood Extraction Kit. The study at large found these results: According to a later genetic analysis, donors in an Asian-associated ancestry cluster had fewer N-insertions in productive TCRs than the approximately 610-donor mean. Most TCR sequences were seen in very few donors, while some public TCRs were found in many individuals. A later genetic analysis associated a missense DCLRE1C variant with V-gene and J-gene trimming of TCR beta chains, and an independent cohort replicated the association. The classifier was reported to diagnose cytomegalovirus status with high specificity and sensitivity in both the original cohort and the validation cohort. A total of fewer than 200 TCR beta chains were listed by the study as associated with cytomegalovirus. When HLA alleles, especially DR and DQ, strongly co-occurred, TCR associations were difficult to assign to individual alleles. In a later analysis, most CMV-associated TCR beta chains were found to appear HLA-restricted, with HLA associations seemingly driven largely by CMV exposure. The 87-base-pair reads could not distinguish some IMGT-functional V segments, including TRBV6-2 and TRBV6-3, so those segments were excluded. In a later analysis, more than 15,000 TCR beta sequences were associated with specific HLA alleles at a false discovery rate of 0.05. A further reported finding was that TCR beta sequences accurately predicted the HLA-A and HLA-B alleles for most subjects in the first cohort. In a later analysis, the rate of TCR association differed among HLA loci, with DRB1 alleles having the most associated TCRs and HLA-C alleles having the fewest. Because counts were too low, seventeen rarely observed V segments, including chromosome 9 orphons, were excluded from the earlier analysis of under 650 of the donors. Correlated functional status among segregating V segments might be attributable to linkage disequilibrium, but an unknown experimental factor could not be ruled out. In vitro tests confirmed that a few of the cytomegalovirus-associated TCR beta chains recognize cytomegalovirus antigens. In a later analysis, HLA-associated TCR beta chains were found to be more clonally expanded and to have lower generation probabilities than equally common non-associated chains. Because HLA typing was missing for some donors at each locus, association tests included only the typed subset. Only TCR beta chains were sequenced in this cohort, and the absence of alpha or paired-chain data limited detectable features. Sequencing depth was assumed to be roughly uniform across donors in the presence/absence analyses, though that assumption may not hold. It was suggested by the authors that the approach could potentially be generalized to other disease states and immunological phenotypes. Immune exposure information for the cohort was limited to CMV serostatus. A cluster of highly shared sequence variants was judged likely to be a technical artifact of the sequencing pipeline. According to a later analysis, parvovirus B19, influenza, CMV and Epstein-Barr virus appeared linked to several top co-occurrence clusters. An earlier analysis of approximately 500 of the donors showed that most TCR beta V segments appeared in productive rearrangements either about 87% or about 30% of the time, which broadly matched IMGT annotations.

Only one count was recorded for this clone. No antigen is known for it. There are no base qualities to consult, and no much larger clone falls within one base. Germline trimming amounts to 0 bases on V and 4 bases on J, with 18 as the count of junction bases outside the gene matches. From a lookup of the germline V gene, CDR1 and CDR2 are SGHAT and FQNNGV. Measured from the cysteine to the phenylalanine, the CDR3 is 19 residues long. Only the CDR3 region is kept as DNA, spanning 57 bases read in frame from base 1. Library preparation used the immunoSEQ multiplex PCR assay. A mixture of 60 forward primers for TCR Vbeta segments and 13 reverse primers for TCR Jbeta segments was used in the multiplex PCR. Amplification of the CDR3 region of rearranged TCR beta genes was performed with a multiplex PCR assay on genomic DNA. On the Illumina HiSeq System, the amplified TCR beta libraries were sequenced as 87-base-pair reads. On the authors' methods: A later analysis counted approximately 76 million unique TCR beta chains across the 666 repertoires, and 9.5 million to 11 million of these chains were shared by at least two donors. Raw reads were error-corrected and collapsed into unique sequences by a nearest-neighbor algorithm in which closely related sequences were merged to remove PCR and sequencing errors. CDR3 sequences were aligned to IMGT reference sequences to assign V, D and J gene segments. Each retained sequence needed at least a six-nucleotide match to both a V gene segment and a J gene segment. A rearrangement was called productive if the CDR3 had no stop codons and remained in frame with V and J, and every other rearrangement was called non-productive. Following IMGT convention, CDR3 was defined as the stretch from the second conserved V-encoded cysteine up to the conserved J-encoded phenylalanine. Sequences without an unambiguous match to a single V gene segment were excluded from the earlier analysis of 450 to 650 of the donors. An earlier analysis of just under 600 of the donors called V segments functional above 56.7% productive rearrangements and segregating when the between-donor standard deviation exceeded 5%. A statistical classification framework was developed to diagnose cytomegalovirus status using the catalog of TCR beta chain sequences. In a later analysis, V and J genes were assigned by comparing TCR nucleotide sequences against IMGT/GENE-DB human TR gene sequences. The TCRdist pipeline was used in a later analysis to assign CDR3 sequences and most-parsimonious VDJ recombination scenarios. A later analysis defined each TCR beta chain by its CDR3 amino acid sequence plus V-gene family, and excluded reads lacking a unique V-gene family. A later analysis removed 500 to 600 highly shared, low-generation-probability nucleotide sequences to deal with suspected cross-contamination and a sequencing artifact. A later analysis calculated a clonal expansion index for each public chain from normalized within-repertoire ranks of inferred template counts. In a later analysis, generation probabilities were computed using a VDJ recombination model fitted to out-of-frame rearrangements, and the results were checked against IGoR. In a later analysis, TCR-TCR, TCR-HLA and TCR-CMV co-occurrence was scored with hypergeometric tests, and a repertoire-size bias correction was applied to TCR pairs. False discovery rates were estimated in a later analysis by permuting HLA or CMV assignments 20 times. In a later analysis, co-occurring TCRs were grouped using DBSCAN, with TCRdist sequence similarity added in when clustering inside HLA-allele-positive subsets. Co-occurrence clustering excluded repertoires with fewer than 30,000 or more than 120,000 public chains, plus five with anomalous nucleotide sharing. Here the immuneACCESS table is served through TCRdb, limited to in-frame sequences with V and J called. Missing clones are a known gap in these copies; in checked studies unresolved V genes cover under half, and the rest lacks a known reason. The V and J calls and clone size were taken over from that table, and D and trimming were inferred from the DNA. This sample has over 100,000 clones in its table, and roughly 70% of those were observed once. About 5.7% of the sample is in the top ten clones.

This sequence originates from a woman in her 70s in good health and CMV-seropositive. The sequencing input was PBMCs. In this chain, TRBV11-2 is recombined with TRBJ2-7; 7 central bases correspond to TRBD1. Here the CDR3 is given as CASSLEPGDAGGFGYEQYF. The DNA is TGTGCCAGCAGCTTAGAGCCTGGTGACGCAGGGGGTTTTGGTTACGAGCAGTACTTC. The CDR3 plus the reference TRBV11-2 and TRBJ2-7 genes for the other parts give the full variable domain: EAGVAQSPRYKIIEKRQSVAFWCNPISGHATLYWYQQILGQGPKLLIQFQNNGVVDDSQLPKDRFSAERLKGVDSTLKIQPAKLEDSAVYLCASSLEPGDAGGFGYEQYFGPGTRLTVT.